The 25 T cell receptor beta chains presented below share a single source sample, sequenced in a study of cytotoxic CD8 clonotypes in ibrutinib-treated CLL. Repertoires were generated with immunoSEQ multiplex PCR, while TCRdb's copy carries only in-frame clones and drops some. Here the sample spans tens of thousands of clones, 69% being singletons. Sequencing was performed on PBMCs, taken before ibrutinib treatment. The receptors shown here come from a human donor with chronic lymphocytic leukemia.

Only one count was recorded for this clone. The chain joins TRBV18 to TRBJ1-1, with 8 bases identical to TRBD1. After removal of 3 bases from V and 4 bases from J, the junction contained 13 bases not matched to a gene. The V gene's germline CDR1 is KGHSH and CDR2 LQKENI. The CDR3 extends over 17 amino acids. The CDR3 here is CASSPLGQGASGTEAFF. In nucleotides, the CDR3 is TGTGCCAGCTCACCCCTTGGGCAGGGGGCGTCTGGCACTGAAGCTTTCTTT.

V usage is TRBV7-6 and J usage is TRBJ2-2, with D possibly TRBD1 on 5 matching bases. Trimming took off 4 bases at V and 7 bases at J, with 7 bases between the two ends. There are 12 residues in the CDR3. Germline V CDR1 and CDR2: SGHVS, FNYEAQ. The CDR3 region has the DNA TGTGCCAGCAGCTCCAGGGTCGGGGAGCTGTTTTTT. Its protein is CASSSRVGELFF.

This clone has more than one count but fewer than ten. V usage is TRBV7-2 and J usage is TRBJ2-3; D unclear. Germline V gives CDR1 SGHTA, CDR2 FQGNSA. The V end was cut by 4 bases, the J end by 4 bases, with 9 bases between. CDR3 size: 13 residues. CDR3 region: CASSSSGPDTQYF. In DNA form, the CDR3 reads TGTGCCAGCAGCTCCTCGGGCCCAGATACGCAGTATTTT.

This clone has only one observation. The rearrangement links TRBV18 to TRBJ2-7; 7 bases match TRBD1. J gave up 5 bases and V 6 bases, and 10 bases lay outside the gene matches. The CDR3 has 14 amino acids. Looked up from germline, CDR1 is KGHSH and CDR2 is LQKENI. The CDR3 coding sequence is TGTGCCAGCTCGTACCTGGGAACAGGGGACGAGCAGTACTTC. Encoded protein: CASSYLGTGDEQYF. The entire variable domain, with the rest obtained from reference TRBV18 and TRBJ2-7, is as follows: NAGVMQNPRHLVRRRGQEARLRCSPMKGHSHVYWYRQLPEEGLKFMVYLQKENIIDESGMPKERFSAEFPKEGPSILRIQQVVRGDSAAYFCASSYLGTGDEQYFGPGTRLTVT.

CDR3: CATSSRDMSPLHF. The CDR3 DNA reads TGTGCCACCAGCAGCCGGGACATGTCACCCCTCCACTTT. V usage is TRBV15 and J usage is TRBJ1-6, with D perhaps TRBD1 (6 bases). Germline lookup yields CDR1 LNHNV and CDR2 YYDKDF (reference sequence). This CDR3 region has 13 residues. Trimming left V 3 bases short and J 10 bases short, with 10 bases between.

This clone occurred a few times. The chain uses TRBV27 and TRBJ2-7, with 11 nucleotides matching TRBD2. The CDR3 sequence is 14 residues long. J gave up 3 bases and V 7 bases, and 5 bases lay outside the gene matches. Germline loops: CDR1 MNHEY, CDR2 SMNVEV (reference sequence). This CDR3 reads CASMVAGGRYEQYF. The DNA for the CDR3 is TGTGCCAGCATGGTAGCGGGAGGGCGCTACGAGCAGTACTTC.

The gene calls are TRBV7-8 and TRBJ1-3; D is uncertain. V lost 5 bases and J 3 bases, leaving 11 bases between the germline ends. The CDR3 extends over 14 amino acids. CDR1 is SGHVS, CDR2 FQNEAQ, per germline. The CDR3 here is CASSQALVGNTIYF. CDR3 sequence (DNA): TGTGCCAGCAGCCAGGCCTTAGTTGGAAACACCATATATTTT.

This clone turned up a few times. The CDR3 DNA sequence: TGCGCCAGCAGCCAAGATCCGCCGTATAGCACAGATACGCAGTATTTT. Protein sequence: CASSQDPPYSTDTQYF. This chain links TRBV4-1 with TRBJ2-3, with D unresolved. Trimming shortened V by 0 bases and J by 0 bases, and 10 bases separated the two germline ends. Looked up from germline, CDR1 is MGHRA and CDR2 is YSYEKL. This CDR3 is built from 16 residues.

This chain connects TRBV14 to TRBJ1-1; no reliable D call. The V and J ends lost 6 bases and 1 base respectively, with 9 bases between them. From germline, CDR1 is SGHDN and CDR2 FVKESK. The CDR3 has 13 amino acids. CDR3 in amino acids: CASSIVSNTEAFF. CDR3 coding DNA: TGTGCCAGCAGTATTGTTTCGAACACTGAAGCTTTCTTT.

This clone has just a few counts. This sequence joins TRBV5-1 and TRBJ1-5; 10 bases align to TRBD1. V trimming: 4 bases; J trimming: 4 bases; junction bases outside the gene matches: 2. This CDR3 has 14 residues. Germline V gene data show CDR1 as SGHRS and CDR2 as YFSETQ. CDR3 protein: CASSQGQGNQPQHF. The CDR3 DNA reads TGCGCCAGCAGCCAGGGACAGGGGAATCAGCCCCAGCATTTT.

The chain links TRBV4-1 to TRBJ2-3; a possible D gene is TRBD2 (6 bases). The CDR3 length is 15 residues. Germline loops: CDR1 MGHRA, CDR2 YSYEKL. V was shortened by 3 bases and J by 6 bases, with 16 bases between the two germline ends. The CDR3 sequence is CASSQGGIPPDTQYF. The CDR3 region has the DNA TGCGCCAGCAGCCAGGGCGGGATACCGCCCGATACGCAGTATTTT.

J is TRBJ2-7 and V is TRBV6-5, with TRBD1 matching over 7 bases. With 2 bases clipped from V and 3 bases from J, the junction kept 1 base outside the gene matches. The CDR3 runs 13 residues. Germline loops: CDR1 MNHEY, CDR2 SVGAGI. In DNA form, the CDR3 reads TGTGCCAGCAGTTACCGGGACAGCTACGAGCAGTACTTC. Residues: CASSYRDSYEQYF.

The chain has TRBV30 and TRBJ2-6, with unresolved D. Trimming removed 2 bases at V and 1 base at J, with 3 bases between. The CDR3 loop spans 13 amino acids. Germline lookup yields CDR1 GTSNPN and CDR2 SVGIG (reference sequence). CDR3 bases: TGTGCCTGGAGTAGTTCTGGGGCCAACGTCCTGACTTTC. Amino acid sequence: CAWSSSGANVLTF.

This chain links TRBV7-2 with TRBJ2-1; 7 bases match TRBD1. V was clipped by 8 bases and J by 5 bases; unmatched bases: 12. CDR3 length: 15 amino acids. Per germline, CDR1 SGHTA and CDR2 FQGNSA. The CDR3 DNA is TGTGCCAGCCGACGTGCAGGGGGTGTCGACAATGAGCAGTTCTTC. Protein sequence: CASRRAGGVDNEQFF. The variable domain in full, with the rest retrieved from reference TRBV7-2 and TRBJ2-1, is GAGVSQSPSNKVTEKGKDVELRCDPISGHTALYWYRQSLGQGLEFLIYFQGNSAPDKSGLPSDRFSAERTGGSVSTLTIQRTQQEDSAVYLCASRRAGGVDNEQFFGPGTRLTVL.

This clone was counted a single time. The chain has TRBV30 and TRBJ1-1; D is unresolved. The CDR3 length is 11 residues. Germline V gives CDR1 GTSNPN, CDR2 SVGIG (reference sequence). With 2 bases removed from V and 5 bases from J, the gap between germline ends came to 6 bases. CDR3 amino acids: CAWSFQTEAFF. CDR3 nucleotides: TGTGCCTGGAGTTTTCAGACTGAAGCTTTCTTT.

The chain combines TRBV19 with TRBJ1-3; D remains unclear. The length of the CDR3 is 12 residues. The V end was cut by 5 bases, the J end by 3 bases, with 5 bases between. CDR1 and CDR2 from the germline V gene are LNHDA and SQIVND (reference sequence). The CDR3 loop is CASSVYGNTIYF. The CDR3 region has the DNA TGTGCCAGTAGTGTTTATGGAAACACCATATATTTT. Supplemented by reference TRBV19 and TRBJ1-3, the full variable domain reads DGGITQSPKYLFRKEGQNVTLSCEQNLNHDAMYWYRQDPGQGLRLIYYSQIVNDFQKGDIAEGYSVSREKKESFPLTVTSAQKNPTAFYLCASSVYGNTIYFGEGSWLTVV.

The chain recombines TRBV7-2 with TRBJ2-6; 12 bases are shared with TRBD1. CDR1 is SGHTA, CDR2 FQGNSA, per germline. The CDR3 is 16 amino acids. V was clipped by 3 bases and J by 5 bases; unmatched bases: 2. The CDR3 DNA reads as TGTGCCAGCAGCTTCGGGGACAGGGGGCGGGCCAACGTCCTGACTTTC. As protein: CASSFGDRGRANVLTF. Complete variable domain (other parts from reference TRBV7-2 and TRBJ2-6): GAGVSQSPSNKVTEKGKDVELRCDPISGHTALYWYRQSLGQGLEFLIYFQGNSAPDKSGLPSDRFSAERTGGSVSTLTIQRTQQEDSAVYLCASSFGDRGRANVLTFGAGSRLTVL.

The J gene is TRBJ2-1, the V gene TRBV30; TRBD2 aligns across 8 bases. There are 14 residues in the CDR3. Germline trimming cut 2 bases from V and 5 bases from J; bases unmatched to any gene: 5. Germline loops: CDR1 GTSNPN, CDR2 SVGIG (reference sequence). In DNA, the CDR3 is TGTGCCTGGAGTCCGGGGACTAGACACAATGAGCAGTTCTTC. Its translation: CAWSPGTRHNEQFF.

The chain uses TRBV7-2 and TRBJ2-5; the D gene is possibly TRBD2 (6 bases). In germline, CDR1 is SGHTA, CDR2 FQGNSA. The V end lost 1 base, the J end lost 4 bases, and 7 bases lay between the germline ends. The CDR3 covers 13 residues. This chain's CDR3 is CASSLGLGETQYF. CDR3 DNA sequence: TGTGCCAGCAGCTTAGGACTAGGAGAGACCCAGTACTTC. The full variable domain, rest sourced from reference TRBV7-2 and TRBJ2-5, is GAGVSQSPSNKVTEKGKDVELRCDPISGHTALYWYRQSLGQGLEFLIYFQGNSAPDKSGLPSDRFSAERTGGSVSTLTIQRTQQEDSAVYLCASSLGLGETQYFGPGTRLLVL.

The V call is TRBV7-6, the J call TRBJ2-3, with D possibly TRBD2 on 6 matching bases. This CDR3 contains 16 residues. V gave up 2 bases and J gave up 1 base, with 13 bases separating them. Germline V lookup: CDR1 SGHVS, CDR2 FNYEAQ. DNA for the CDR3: TGTGCCAGCAGCTTAATTTCGGCTAGCGGCACAGATACGCAGTATTTT. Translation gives CASSLISASGTDTQYF.

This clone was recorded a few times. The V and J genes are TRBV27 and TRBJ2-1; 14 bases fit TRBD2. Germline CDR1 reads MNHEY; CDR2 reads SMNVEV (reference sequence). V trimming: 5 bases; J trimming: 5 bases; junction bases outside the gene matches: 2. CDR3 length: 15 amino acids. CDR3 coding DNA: TGTGCCAGCAGTAAGGGACTAGCGGGGGACAATGAGCAGTTCTTC. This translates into CASSKGLAGDNEQFF.

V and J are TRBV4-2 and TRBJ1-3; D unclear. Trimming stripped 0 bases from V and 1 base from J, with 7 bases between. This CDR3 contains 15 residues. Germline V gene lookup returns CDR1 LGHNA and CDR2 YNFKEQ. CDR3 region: CASSQDLLSGNTIYF. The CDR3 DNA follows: TGTGCCAGCAGCCAAGATCTCCTGTCTGGAAACACCATATATTTT.

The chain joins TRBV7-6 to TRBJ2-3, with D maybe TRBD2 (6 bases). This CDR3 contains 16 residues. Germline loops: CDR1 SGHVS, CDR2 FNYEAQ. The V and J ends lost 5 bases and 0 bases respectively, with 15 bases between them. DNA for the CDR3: TGTGCCAGCAGCCCTGGACTACTTACTAGCACAGATACGCAGTATTTT. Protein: CASSPGLLTSTDTQYF.

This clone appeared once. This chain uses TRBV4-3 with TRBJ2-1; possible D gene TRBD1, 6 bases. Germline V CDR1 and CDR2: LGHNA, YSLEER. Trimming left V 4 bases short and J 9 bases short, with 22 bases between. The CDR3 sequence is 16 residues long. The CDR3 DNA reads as TGCGCCAGCAGCCTGGGGGCAACCTTGGTACGGGGTGAGCAGTTCTTC. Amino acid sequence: CASSLGATLVRGEQFF.

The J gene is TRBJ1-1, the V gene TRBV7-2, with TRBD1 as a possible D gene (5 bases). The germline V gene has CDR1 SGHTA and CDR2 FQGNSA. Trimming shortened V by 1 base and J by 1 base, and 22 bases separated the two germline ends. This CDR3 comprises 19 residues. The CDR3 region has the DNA TGTGCCAGCAGCTTAGTGGGGGTCGCGGACCGTACAAAGAACACTGAAGCTTTCTTT. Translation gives CASSLVGVADRTKNTEAFF.